This T cell receptor beta chain was found in a study of blood T cell repertoires in COVID-19. Overall study: Acute and convalescent COVID-19 samples came from the United States, Italy and Spain.

Authors' processing steps: Estimated nucleated cell counts came from reference gene primer amplification. Measured with immunoSEQ multiplex PCR; TCRdb has only the in-frame clones, and not every one. Clone size and V and J calls were adopted from that table, with D and trimming inferred from the DNA. Of 130,000 or so clones in the sample, 75% to 90% were seen once. CDR3 size: 14 residues. From germline, CDR1 is SEHNR and CDR2 FQNEAQ (reference sequence). V gave up 1 base and J gave up 3 bases, with 6 bases separating them. Sample: peripheral blood. The genes are TRBV7-9 and TRBJ2-2; D is unresolved. The receptor was derived from a man between 65 and 85 years old with active or convalescent COVID-19. CDR3 amino acids: CASSLVLYTGELFF. CDR3 in DNA: TGTGCCAGCAGCTTAGTTCTCTACACCGGGGAGCTGTTTTTT. The entire variable domain, with the rest obtained from reference TRBV7-9 and TRBJ2-2, is as follows: DTGVSQNPRHKITKRGQNVTFRCDPISEHNRLYWYRQTLGQGPEFLTYFQNEAQLEKSRLLSDRFSAERPKGSFSTLEIQRTEQGDSAMYLCASSLVLYTGELFFGEGSRLTVL.